This is a list of T cell receptor beta chains from one sample in a study of blood T cell repertoires in COVID-19. TCRdb keeps only in-frame clones here, not all; method: immunoSEQ multiplex PCR. The sample comprises 150,000 to 200,000 clones, about three quarters of which are singletons, and around 2.8% rests with the top ten. The sequenced sample consisted of peripheral blood. The receptors were gathered from a woman older than 75 with active or convalescent COVID-19. Each CDR3 is given with its conserved first and last residue. The D gene is left open where the match is weak. The size entry is marked missing in some rows and otherwise reads once, few, many or a size class.

>TRBJ2-7|TRBV11-1|-|-|12
CASSLDRYEQYF
TGTGCCAGCAGCTTAGACAGGTATGAGCAGTACTTC
>TRBJ2-7|TRBV5-1|TRBD1|-|14
CASSFTGQGYEQYF
TGCGCCAGCAGCTTCACGGGACAGGGCTACGAGCAGTACTTC
>TRBJ2-5|TRBV30|TRBD2|-|14
CAWSLGGGYGTQYF
TGTGCCTGGAGTTTGGGCGGGGGGTATGGGACCCAGTACTTC
>TRBJ1-2|TRBV29-1|TRBD1|once|13
CSVRDRDNYGYTF
TGCAGCGTCCGGGACAGAGATAACTATGGCTACACCTTC
>TRBJ2-1|TRBV7-8|TRBD1|-|16
CASSSPTGGLVNEQFF
TGTGCCAGCAGCTCACCGACAGGGGGCCTTGTCAATGAGCAGTTCTTC
>TRBJ1-2|TRBV18|-|-|15
CASSPSVEANYGYTF
TGTGCCAGCTCACCATCGGTGGAGGCTAACTATGGCTACACCTTC
>TRBJ1-3|TRBV18|TRBD1|once|15
CASSDTTGPGNTIYF
TGTGCCAGCTCAGATACGACAGGGCCCGGAAACACCATATATTTT
>TRBJ1-1|TRBV5-1|-|few|13
CASSPEGGTEAFF
TGCGCCAGCAGCCCCGAAGGGGGAACTGAAGCTTTCTTT
>TRBJ2-7|TRBV10-2|TRBD2|-|15
CASSDSRESSYEQYF
TGCGCCAGCAGTGACTCGCGGGAGAGCTCCTACGAGCAGTACTTC
>TRBJ2-7|TRBV9|TRBD2|-|15
CASSVSASGIYEQYF
TGTGCCAGCAGCGTTTCGGCTAGCGGAATTTACGAGCAGTACTTC
>TRBJ1-5|TRBV6-2/TRBV6-3|TRBD1|-|18
CASSSIRDRVRNNQPQHF
TGTGCCAGCAGTTCGATAAGAGACAGGGTGAGGAACAATCAGCCCCAGCATTTT
>TRBJ2-2|TRBV2|-|-|17
CASRDITGGADTGELFF
TGTGCCAGCAGAGACATTACGGGGGGCGCTGACACCGGGGAGCTGTTTTTT
>TRBJ2-1|TRBV5-6|-|-|12
CASSPRGGRQFF
TGTGCCAGCAGCCCCCGAGGCGGGCGGCAGTTCTTC
>TRBJ2-2|TRBV28|TRBD1|-|15
CASSLGTANTGELFF
TGTGCCAGCAGTCTAGGGACAGCGAACACCGGGGAGCTGTTTTTT
>TRBJ2-7|TRBV9|-|-|15
CASSVAPGDRYEQYF
TGTGCCAGCAGCGTAGCTCCAGGGGACCGGTACGAGCAGTACTTC
>TRBJ2-2|TRBV24-1|TRBD1|-|17
CATSDPTGGGFTGELFF
TGTGCCACCAGTGATCCGACAGGGGGAGGGTTCACCGGGGAGCTGTTTTTT
>TRBJ2-3|TRBV27|TRBD2|few|16
CASRLIAGEGTDTQYF
TGTGCCAGCCGTCTTATAGCGGGGGAGGGCACAGATACGCAGTATTTT
>TRBJ2-3|TRBV5-4|TRBD1|-|15
CASSSGQGPTDTQYF
TGTGCCAGCAGCTCCGGACAGGGACCCACAGATACGCAGTATTTT
>TRBJ1-1|TRBV28|-|-|12
CASRHEPERAFF
TGTGCCAGCAGACATGAACCAGAACGAGCTTTCTTT
>TRBJ2-2|TRBV30|-|-|15
CAWSVLAGPTGELFF
TGTGCCTGGAGTGTACTCGCGGGGCCGACCGGGGAGCTGTTTTTT
>TRBJ2-6|TRBV10-3|TRBD1|-|19
CAISHSTGTGVLGANVLTF
TGTGCCATCAGTCATTCAACAGGGACAGGGGTGTTGGGGGCCAACGTCCTGACTTTC
>TRBJ1-3|TRBV7-7|-|many|15
CASSPQGGPGNTIYF
TGTGCCAGCAGCCCACAGGGTGGACCGGGAAACACCATATATTTT
>TRBJ1-1|TRBV19|TRBD1|few|15
CASSTTGTGGTEAFF
TGTGCCAGTTCAACGACCGGGACAGGGGGCACTGAAGCTTTCTTT